Each of the 13 T cell receptor beta chains below was sequenced from the same sample in a study of radiotherapy plus CTLA-4 blockade in lung cancer. Generated by immunoSEQ multiplex PCR, the TCRdb table keeps only in-frame clones and is missing some. The sample records tens of thousands of clones, around 86% being singletons. The source material was peripheral blood, sampled from a patient treated with radiotherapy plus ipilimumab. These TCRs come from a human donor with non-small cell lung cancer who had a partial response to radiotherapy plus ipilimumab.

The chain joins TRBV15 to TRBJ1-2, with a weak D call TRBD1 (6 bases). The germline V gene has CDR1 LNHNV and CDR2 YYDKDF (reference sequence). Trimming stripped 7 bases from V and 4 bases from J, with 22 bases between. This CDR3 spans 16 amino acids. The CDR3: CATKEEGTPFSYGYTF. The CDR3 region has the DNA TGTGCCACCAAAGAGGAAGGGACACCCTTTTCCTATGGCTACACCTTC.

The rearrangement uses TRBV6-1 and TRBJ2-7; 9 positions match TRBD2. CDR1 and CDR2 (germline): MNHNS, SASEGT. V trimming: 7 bases; J trimming: 5 bases; junction bases outside the gene matches: 6. The CDR3 has 13 amino acids. CDR3 nucleotide sequence: TGTGCCAGCACGCGCGGGAGGGCCGACGAGCAGTACGTC. Its protein product is CASTRGRADEQYV.

The gene calls are TRBV27 and TRBJ1-2, with D possibly TRBD1 on 5 matching bases. CDR3 length equals 12 residues. V was pared by 6 bases and J by 4 bases, with 9 bases between. Germline values: CDR1 MNHEY, CDR2 SMNVEV (reference sequence). CDR3 residues: CASRGPGYGYTF. CDR3 DNA sequence: TGTGCCAGCAGGGGGCCTGGCTATGGCTACACCTTC.

This chain uses TRBV19 with TRBJ2-2; 12 nucleotides match TRBD1. Germline V gene data show CDR1 as LNHDA and CDR2 as SQIVND (reference sequence). V lost 3 bases and J lost 5; bases outside the gene matches: 7. This CDR3 region has 17 residues. The CDR3 region has the DNA TGTGCCAGTAGTATGGGACAGGGGGCAACTTCTACCGGGGAGCTGTTTTTT. Amino acid sequence: CASSMGQGATSTGELFF.

The chain carries TRBV28 and TRBJ2-2; possible D gene TRBD2, 5 bases. The CDR3 has 17 amino acids. Germline CDR1 is MDHEN and CDR2 is SYDVKM. Trimming left V 5 bases short and J 1 base short, with 17 bases between. CDR3 nucleotide sequence: TGTGCCAGCAGTCTCTATTCGAGCGGATTGAACACCGGGGAGCTGTTTTTT. Residues: CASSLYSSGLNTGELFF.

The chain's CDR3 is CASSLFSTAGYTF. The CDR3 nucleotides are TGTGCCAGCAGCCTTTTCTCGACAGCTGGCTACACCTTC. The chain links TRBV6-1 to TRBJ1-2; D might be TRBD1 (5 bases). Deletions cut 6 bases from V and 7 bases from J, with 15 bases between. Per germline, CDR1 MNHNS and CDR2 SASEGT. This CDR3 is 13 amino acids long.

This clone was observed a few times. This chain joins TRBV19 and TRBJ2-1; 8 positions match TRBD2. The CDR3 totals 16 residues. With V trimmed by 1 base and J by 0 bases, 2 bases remained unmatched. Germline values: CDR1 LNHDA, CDR2 SQIVND (reference sequence). DNA of the CDR3: TGTGCCAGTAGTATAGTGAGCGGGAGCTCCTACAATGAGCAGTTCTTC. This encodes CASSIVSGSSYNEQFF.

The chain joins TRBV6-1 to TRBJ2-4, with 8 bases aligning to TRBD1. The CDR3 totals 15 residues. V shed 6 bases and J 3 bases; nucleotides not matched to a gene: 7. The germline V gene has CDR1 MNHNS and CDR2 SASEGT. Written as DNA, the CDR3 is TGTGCCAGCAGGGGGACAGGCGGAGGCAAAAACATTCAGTACTTC. This sequence encodes CASRGTGGGKNIQYF.

This chain joins TRBV7-2 and TRBJ2-3; D is unclear. CDR1 and CDR2 (germline): SGHTA, FQGNSA. V gave up 3 bases and J gave up 1 base, with 14 bases separating them. This CDR3 has 16 amino acids. The CDR3 DNA follows: TGTGCCAGCAGCTTTTCCCGCGTACGAGGCACAGATACGCAGTATTTT. Encoded protein: CASSFSRVRGTDTQYF.

CDR3 coding DNA: TGTGCCAGGGCCAACGGGGGGAACACCGGGGAGCTGTTTTTT. Its protein is CARANGGNTGELFF. The J gene is TRBJ2-2, the V gene TRBV2, with D possibly TRBD2 on 6 matching bases. This CDR3 is 14 amino acids long. The V and J ends lost 9 bases and 1 base respectively, with 12 bases between them. Germline values: CDR1 SNHLY, CDR2 FYNNEI.

V is TRBV6-1 and J is TRBJ1-4; 7 bases align to TRBD1. This CDR3 has 15 amino acids. V shed 2 bases and J 11 bases; nucleotides not matched to a gene: 11. Germline CDR1 reads MNHNS; CDR2 reads SASEGT. The CDR3 loop reads CASSESGTARGKLFF. For the CDR3, the DNA is TGTGCCAGCAGTGAATCAGGGACAGCTCGTGGGAAACTGTTTTTT.

The chain recombines TRBV5-6 with TRBJ1-4; tentatively, D is TRBD1 (6 bases). Germline CDR1 SGHDT, CDR2 YYEEEE. The CDR3 loop spans 14 amino acids. Trimming left V 4 bases short and J 2 bases short, with 9 bases between. The CDR3 spells CASSAGQTNEKLFF. CDR3 DNA: TGTGCCAGCAGCGCCGGACAGACTAATGAAAAACTGTTTTTT.

The chain joins TRBV5-4 to TRBJ2-1; D might be TRBD1 (5 bases). From germline, CDR1 is SGHNT and CDR2 YYREEE (reference sequence). The CDR3 runs to 13 residues. Trimming took off 3 bases at V and 5 bases at J, with 9 bases between the two ends. CDR3 residues: CASSSQDNNEQFF. CDR3 DNA: TGTGCCAGCAGCTCTCAGGACAACAATGAGCAGTTCTTC.